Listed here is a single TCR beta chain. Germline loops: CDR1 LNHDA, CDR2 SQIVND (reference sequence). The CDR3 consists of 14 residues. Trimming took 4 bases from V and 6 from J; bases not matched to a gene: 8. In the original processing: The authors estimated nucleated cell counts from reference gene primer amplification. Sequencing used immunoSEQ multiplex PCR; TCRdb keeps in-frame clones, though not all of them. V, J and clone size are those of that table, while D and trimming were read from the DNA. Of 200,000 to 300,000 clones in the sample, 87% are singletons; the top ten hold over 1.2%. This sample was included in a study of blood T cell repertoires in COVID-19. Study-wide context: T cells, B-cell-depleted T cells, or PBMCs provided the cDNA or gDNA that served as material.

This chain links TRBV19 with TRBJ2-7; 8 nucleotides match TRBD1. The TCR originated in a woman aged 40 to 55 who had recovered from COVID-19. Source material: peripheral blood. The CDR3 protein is CASSRGQGFREQYF. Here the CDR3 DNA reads TGTGCCAGTAGTAGAGGACAGGGTTTCCGCGAGCAGTACTTC.